The 9 T cell receptor beta chains below come from one sample, sequenced in a study of HIV-infected patients and healthy controls. TCRdb re-called the 5' RACE reads with MiXCR, one entry per CDR3 protein. The sample yields about 67,000 distinct CDR3 sequences, roughly a sixth seen once. The material sequenced was CD4+ T cells from blood. These TCRs come from a human donor in good health.

This clonotype was seen a handful of times. The rearrangement links TRBV7-2 to TRBJ2-2; 8 bases agree with TRBD2. The CDR3 runs to 15 residues. The germline gives CDR1 SGHTA, CDR2 FQGNSA. V trimming: 5 bases; J trimming: 6 bases; junction bases outside the gene matches: 8. The CDR3 DNA is TGTGCCAGCAGCCGAGGGGGAGCGGGAGCCGGGGAGCTGTTTTTT. This gives the protein CASSRGGAGAGELFF.

In this sample, this clonotype turned up a few times. The rearrangement uses TRBV18 and TRBJ2-5; either TRBD1 or TRBD2 may supply D (5 bases each). This CDR3 comprises 16 residues. Trimming cost V 0 bases and J 5 bases, with 16 bases left between them. From germline, CDR1 is KGHSH and CDR2 LQKENI. This chain's CDR3 is CASSPPGRPLGETQYF. The CDR3 DNA reads TGTGCCAGCTCACCACCGGGACGACCCTTGGGGGAGACCCAGTACTTC.

This clonotype was picked up a small number of times. The CDR3 here is CASSYPGTSGRGGGELFF. Written as DNA, the CDR3 is TGTGCCAGCAGCTACCCCGGGACTAGCGGGAGGGGAGGCGGGGAGCTGTTTTTT. V and J are TRBV21-1 and TRBJ2-2; TRBD2 is taken as the D call from the table, unchecked against the DNA. TRBV21-1 is shown as a pseudogene. The CDR3 covers 18 residues.

CDR3 residues: CASRRTAALSEQYF. CDR3 DNA: TGTGCCAGCCGAAGGACGGCCGCACTGTCCGAGCAGTACTTC. The rearrangement joins TRBV4-2 to TRBJ2-7; D not resolved. CDR1 LGHNA and CDR2 YNFKEQ come from the germline V gene. Trimming cost V 8 bases and J 6 bases, with 20 bases left between them. The CDR3 totals 14 residues.

Only a few counts were recorded for this clonotype. The chain employs TRBV7-2 and TRBJ1-1; D gene ambiguous. Looked up from germline, CDR1 is SGHTA and CDR2 is FQGNSA. The V end lost 5 bases, the J end lost 4 bases, and 14 bases lay between the germline ends. The CDR3 has 14 amino acids. Here the CDR3 reads CASSPRQTRTEAFF. CDR3 nucleotide sequence: TGTGCCAGCAGCCCCCGGCAGACTCGCACTGAAGCTTTCTTT.

The chain employs TRBV18 and TRBJ1-1; the match to TRBD1 covers 8 bases. The germline V gene has CDR1 KGHSH and CDR2 LQKENI. The CDR3 has 12 residues. The V segment lost 8 bases and the J segment 4 bases; nucleotides outside the gene matches: 3. In nucleotides, the CDR3 is TGTGCCAGCGGAGGGACAGGCACTGAAGCTTTCTTT. It encodes CASGGTGTEAFF.

Many counts were recorded for this clonotype. The CDR3 nucleotides are TGTGCCAGCAGCTTAGTTAGTGTCTACCAACCTATTGGGAATGAGCAGTTCTTC. This codes for CASSLVSVYQPIGNEQFF. The chain couples TRBV7-2 to TRBJ2-1; D not resolved. The CDR3 is 18 amino acids. Germline V gene data show CDR1 as SGHTA and CDR2 as FQGNSA. Trimming cost V 1 base and J 7 bases, with 23 bases left between them.

The V and J genes are TRBV7-9 and TRBJ1-3, with 7 nucleotides matching TRBD1. There are 19 residues in the CDR3. V was pared by 5 bases and J by 0 bases, with 16 bases of the junction left unmatched. Germline CDR1 reads SEHNR; CDR2 reads FQNEAQ (reference sequence). The CDR3 loop is CASSRLKSTGLVSGNTIYF. DNA of the CDR3: TGTGCCAGCAGCCGTCTGAAGTCGACAGGGTTAGTCTCTGGAAACACCATATATTTT.

This clonotype was found many times. V and J are TRBV27 and TRBJ2-7; D remains ambiguous. Trimming pared 7 bases from V and 2 bases from J, leaving 15 bases between. The CDR3 runs 14 residues. Per the germline V gene, CDR1 is MNHEY and CDR2 is SMNVEV (reference sequence). CDR3 in amino acids: CASKVGSGPYEQYF. For the CDR3, the DNA is TGTGCCAGCAAGGTCGGGTCGGGCCCCTACGAGCAGTACTTC.